This T cell receptor (beta chain) was recorded in a study of cytomegalovirus exposure and HLA in healthy donors. Overall study results and limits: In all likelihood, a cluster of highly shared sequence variants was a sequencing artifact. V- and J-gene trimming in TCR beta was tied to a missense DCLRE1C variant by an analysis performed later.

A multiplex PCR was run with 60 Vbeta primers and 13 Jbeta primers. Under the authors' procedure: It was a later analysis that counted 83 million or so unique TCR beta chains, of which about 10 million were shared. Repertoires were generated with immunoSEQ multiplex PCR, while TCRdb's copy carries only in-frame clones and drops some. V and J calls plus clone size are reproduced from that table; the DNA served to infer D and trimming. The sample has approximately 130,000 clones; 65% to 85% are singletons. Trimming shortened V by 3 bases and J by 5 bases, and 8 bases separated the two germline ends. Germline V gene data show CDR1 as GTSNPN and CDR2 as SVGIG (reference sequence). The CDR3 is 12 amino acids. This clone was counted a single time. Its antigen is not known. This sample includes further DNA sequences coding for the same CDR3. In nominal health when sampled, donors likely had unrecorded immune exposures nonetheless.

The chain is built from TRBV30 and TRBJ2-1, with a tentative D call TRBD2 (5 bases). The sample was PBMCs. The receptor was isolated from a boy aged 10-17 years in good health and CMV-seronegative. As DNA, the CDR3 is TGTGCCTGGAGCACCGGGGACAATGAGCAGTTCTTC. As protein: CAWSTGDNEQFF.